The T cell receptor beta chain under discussion was sequenced for a study of lymphopenia after photon versus proton radiotherapy. Assay: immunoSEQ multiplex PCR; the TCRdb copy retains only in-frame clones and omits some. The sample yields 35,000 to 40,000 clones, about 83% seen once. The CDR3 is 19 amino acids. The germline V gene encodes CDR1 LGHNA and CDR2 YNFKEQ. Trimming removed 0 bases at V and 0 bases at J, with 15 bases between. This chain links TRBV4-2 with TRBJ2-6; no reliable D call. The receptor was derived from a middle-aged man with gastric cancer. Sample: peripheral blood, taken from a patient treated with photon-based radiotherapy. CDR3 coding DNA: TGTGCCAGCAGCCAAGATCGATGGCAGGCGATCTCTGGGGCCAACGTCCTGACTTTC. Protein sequence: CASSQDRWQAISGANVLTF.